This TCR beta chain is drawn from a study of OX40 agonist ivuxolimab in advanced cancers. Looking at the study overall: Ivuxolimab, which targeted the costimulatory receptor OX40 (CD134), was an agonistic, fully human IgG2 monoclonal antibody. Patients were allowed to have had prior anti-PD-1, anti-PD-L1 or anti-CTLA-4 therapy, and roughly 40% of the dose-escalation patients had been treated with checkpoint inhibitors. Of the approximately 54 patients in dose escalation, 19 had hepatocellular carcinoma, some 15 had melanoma, 9 had renal cell carcinoma and 9 had head and neck cancer. A male proportion of nearly 85% and a mean age of about 60 years, ranging from roughly 23 to 90, were recorded for the dose-escalation cohort. Intravenous ivuxolimab was administered to patients every 2 weeks at six dose levels: 0.01, 0.1, 0.3, 1.5, 3 and 10 mg/kg. Peripheral TCRbeta sequencing aimed to test whether ivuxolimab altered TCR sequence diversity and caused clonal T-cell expansion. Partial responses occurred in three dose-escalation patients: two with cutaneous melanoma and one with hepatocellular carcinoma. The paper reports the monotherapy dose-escalation portion (N of about 54 patients) of the phase I ivuxolimab trial.

Counted from cysteine to phenylalanine, this CDR3 has 13 amino acids. Only the CDR3 region is kept as DNA, spanning 39 bases read in frame from base 1. The germline ends are 7 bases apart after V is trimmed by 5 bases and J by 0 bases. As encoded in the germline V gene, CDR1 is SQVTM while CDR2 is ANQGSEA. The trial excluded patients who had a history of autoimmune disease or were on systemic immunosuppression. Peripheral blood for TCR sequencing was drawn from every dose cohort at baseline, at cycle 4 day 1 and at cycle 7 day 1. The samples were taken from a phase I, first-in-human, multicenter, open-label dose-escalation trial of ivuxolimab. Adults with locally advanced or metastatic head and neck squamous cell, hepatocellular, melanoma or renal cell carcinoma were enrolled in the trial. Before TCR sequencing, CD4+ T cells and CD8+ T cells were sorted from peripheral blood as separate populations.

Regarding this clone: The target of this receptor is not known. Base qualities are not recorded, but no much larger clone differs from it by a single base.

Genomic DNA was extracted from sorted cells for sequencing of the TCRbeta CDR3 region. TCRbeta CDR3 regions were sequenced using the immunoSEQ Assay. TCRdb provides this immuneACCESS table in a form limited to in-frame rearrangements. Some clones are lacking; in checked studies, under half of them reflect an unresolved V gene, and why the rest are absent is not known. The sample data list tens of thousands of clones, and approximately 92% of these were observed just once. The ten largest make up 0.33% of the sample. General conclusions and limits of the study: In the 0.1-3.0 mg/kg groups, partial responders were among the patients with the lowest normalized peripheral clonal expansion, particularly in CD8+ T cells. Which antigens the clonally expanded peripheral T cells were specific for was not determined. Low levels of normalized T-cell clonal expansion were also seen in some nonresponding patients. On average, CD8+ T cells showed more expanded clones than CD4+ T cells after ivuxolimab. At doses of 0.1 to 3.0 mg/kg, clonal expansion of both CD4+ and CD8+ T cells in blood was seen between baseline and week 6.

This chain is built from TRBV29-1 and TRBJ2-2, with the D gene not clear enough to name. This TCR was sampled from an adult with an advanced solid tumor such as melanoma, head and neck, liver or kidney cancer. Sequences were derived from CD4+ or CD8+ T cells sorted from blood, sampled in a trial of the OX40 agonist ivuxolimab. The CDR3 reads CSVLRPNTGELFF. The nucleotide sequence reads as follows: TGCAGCGTTCTTCGCCCGAACACCGGGGAGCTGTTTTTT.